This is a list of T cell receptor beta chains from one sample in a study of blood T cell repertoires in COVID-19. Sequencing used immunoSEQ multiplex PCR; TCRdb keeps in-frame clones, though not all of them. The profile shows under 150,000 clones, 84% of them singletons. Material for sequencing was peripheral blood. The source is a human donor in a cohort sampled during active COVID-19. The CDR3 runs from the conserved cysteine through the conserved F or W.

j_call | v_call | cdr3_aa
TRBJ2-7 | TRBV5-1 | CASSGGLAPSSYEQYF
TRBJ2-7 | TRBV12-3/TRBV12-4 | CASTTAGGYEQYF
TRBJ2-2 | TRBV19 | CASSTSGTRAGELFF
TRBJ1-1 | TRBV9 | CASSGLEGSHTEAFF
TRBJ2-5 | TRBV18 | CASSPSGQGVETQYF
TRBJ2-5 | TRBV19 | CASSIENDRLETQYF
TRBJ1-6 | TRBV7-9 | CASSFRQGGSPLHF
TRBJ1-4 | TRBV19 | CASAQTGVREKLFF
TRBJ2-3 | TRBV18 | CASSPPSTDTQYF
TRBJ2-6 | TRBV29-1 | CSVVLGQGVLSGANVLTF
TRBJ1-6 | TRBV3-1/TRBV3-2 | CASMTRAGFYDSPLHF
TRBJ1-6 | TRBV4-3 | CASSQDPGTGGSPLHF
TRBJ2-1 | TRBV5-1 | CASSLGGGARNEQFF
TRBJ2-3 | TRBV19 | CASTTGRGYTDTQYF
TRBJ1-5 | TRBV5-5 | CASSLGGGNQPQHF
TRBJ1-1 | TRBV10-3 | CAISESGATEAFF
TRBJ1-4 | TRBV7-9 | CASSPGTGMAGNEKLFF